Shown below are 21 T cell receptor beta chains from a single sample sequenced in a study of cytomegalovirus exposure and HLA in healthy donors. The PCR made use of 60 Vbeta and 13 Jbeta primers. Only in-frame clones appear in the TCRdb table, and some are missing; sequencing was by immunoSEQ multiplex PCR. Of roughly 100,000 clones listed, roughly 80% were seen once; the top ten hold under 4%. Sequencing was performed on PBMCs. The receptors stem from a man aged 60 to 69 in good health and CMV-seronegative.

The gene calls are TRBV30 and TRBJ1-1; D remains ambiguous. The V end was cut by 5 bases, the J end by 0 bases, with 16 bases between. Germline V gene lookup returns CDR1 GTSNPN and CDR2 SVGIG (reference sequence). The CDR3 runs to 15 residues. CDR3 DNA sequence: TGTGCCTGGGGTGGGGAGTCGGCTATGAACACTGAAGCTTTCTTT. It specifies CAWGGESAMNTEAFF.

The genes are TRBV7-2 and TRBJ2-1, with TRBD2 identical over 9 bases. CDR1 and CDR2 from the germline V gene are SGHTA and FQGNSA. Trimming removed 5 bases from V and 9 bases from J; junction bases left unmatched: 8. This CDR3 region has 14 residues. The CDR3 loop is CASSPSGAGSEQFF. CDR3 nucleotide sequence: TGTGCCAGCAGCCCTAGCGGGGCAGGGAGTGAGCAGTTCTTC.

The CDR3 loop is CAWSADRGYYGYTF. The DNA of the CDR3 is TGTGCCTGGAGTGCGGACAGGGGGTACTATGGCTACACCTTC. J is TRBJ1-2 and V is TRBV30; 10 bases are a match to TRBD1. CDR3 length equals 14 residues. Trimming took 1 base from V and 3 from J; bases not matched to a gene: 2. Germline CDR1 reads GTSNPN; CDR2 reads SVGIG (reference sequence).

CDR3 in amino acids: CASRYYNEQFF. As DNA, the CDR3 is TGTGCCAGCCGTTATTACAATGAGCAGTTCTTC. This chain joins TRBV5-8 and TRBJ2-1; D is undetermined. The CDR3 runs 11 residues. With 7 bases removed from V and 4 bases from J, the gap between germline ends came to 6 bases. The germline gives CDR1 SGHTS, CDR2 YDEGEE.

The rearrangement uses TRBV27 and TRBJ2-3; 7 positions agree with TRBD2. CDR3 size: 15 residues. Germline assignment: CDR1 MNHEY and CDR2 SMNVEV (reference sequence). The J segment lost 4 bases and the V segment lost 4 bases, leaving 8 bases of the junction unmatched. CDR3 sequence (DNA): TGTGCCAGCAGTTCCTGGGGGACTAAAGCAGATACGCAGTATTTT. It is translated as CASSSWGTKADTQYF.

The chain uses TRBV9 and TRBJ2-2; D is perhaps TRBD2 (7 bases). The germline V gene has CDR1 SGDLS and CDR2 YYNGEE. This CDR3 has 16 residues. V was shortened by 4 bases and J by 1 base, with 14 bases between the two germline ends. The CDR3 DNA reads TGTGCCAGCAGCCCAAGGGGAGGGGGGAACACCGGGGAGCTGTTTTTT. This translates into CASSPRGGGNTGELFF.

The chain employs TRBV7-7 and TRBJ1-4; D is unresolved. This CDR3 region has 13 residues. Per germline, CDR1 SSHAT and CDR2 FNYEAQ (reference sequence). Trimming removed 3 bases at V and 5 bases at J, with 7 bases between. The CDR3 loop reads CASSLSQNEKLFF. CDR3 DNA: TGTGCCAGCAGCTTGTCACAGAATGAAAAACTGTTTTTT. The variable domain in full, with the rest retrieved from reference TRBV7-7 and TRBJ1-4, is GAGVSQSPRYKVTKRGQDVTLRCDPISSHATLYWYQQALGQGPEFLTYFNYEAQPDKSGLPSDRFSAERPEGSISTLTIQRTEQRDSAMYRCASSLSQNEKLFFGSGTQLSVL.

CDR3 sequence reads: CASSPREAGNTEAFF. Written as DNA, the CDR3 is TGTGCCAGCTCACCAAGGGAGGCCGGGAACACTGAAGCTTTCTTT. The chain combines TRBV18 with TRBJ1-1; D not resolved. The germline gives CDR1 KGHSH, CDR2 LQKENI. V lost 2 bases and J lost 1, with 11 bases in between. This CDR3 has 15 amino acids.

The chain employs TRBV2 and TRBJ2-7; 10 bases agree with TRBD1. This CDR3 spans 16 amino acids. V shed 6 bases, J shed 5 bases, and the junction held 13 bases outside the gene matches. Germline values: CDR1 SNHLY, CDR2 FYNNEI. Here the CDR3 DNA reads TGTGCCAGCAGGCGGGCCGGGACAGGGGCCATCAACGAGCAGTACTTC. This sequence encodes CASRRAGTGAINEQYF. The full variable domain, its missing parts supplied by reference TRBV2 and TRBJ2-7, is EPEVTQTPSHQVTQMGQEVILRCVPISNHLYFYWYRQILGQKVEFLVSFYNNEISEKSEIFDDQFSVERPDGSNFTLKIRSTKLEDSAMYFCASRRAGTGAINEQYFGPGTRLTVT.

This chain links TRBV19 with TRBJ1-1; 7 bases are shared with TRBD1. CDR1 is LNHDA and CDR2 is SQIVND in the germline V gene (reference sequence). J lost 8 bases, V lost 5 bases, and 8 bases had no gene match. The CDR3 loop spans 13 amino acids. This CDR3 is CASSVDRDVEAFF. The DNA for the CDR3 is TGTGCCAGTAGTGTTGACAGGGACGTAGAAGCTTTCTTT.

This clone was detected once. This chain connects TRBV5-1 to TRBJ2-2; 9 bases fit TRBD2. V gave up 4 bases and J gave up 3 bases; unmatched junction bases: 4. The CDR3 runs to 15 residues. Per the germline V gene, CDR1 is SGHRS and CDR2 is YFSETQ. The CDR3 DNA reads as TGCGCCAGCAGCCAGGGACTAGCATACACCGGGGAGCTGTTTTTT. Its protein product is CASSQGLAYTGELFF.

The V and J genes are TRBV5-1 and TRBJ2-1; D might be TRBD1 (5 bases). CDR1 SGHRS and CDR2 YFSETQ come from the germline V gene. The CDR3 sequence is 15 residues long. Between the trimmed V and J ends, which lost 0 bases and 0 bases, there was a span of 7 bases. The CDR3 here is CASSLGGSSYNEQFF. CDR3 nucleotides: TGCGCCAGCAGCTTGGGGGGCAGCTCCTACAATGAGCAGTTCTTC.

The chain has TRBV7-3 and TRBJ2-1; 10 positions agree with TRBD2. This CDR3 spans 16 amino acids. Trimming took 1 base from V and 11 from J; bases not matched to a gene: 11. The germline CDR1 and CDR2 sequences are SGHTA and FQGTGA. CDR3: CASSLMASGGPTKQFF. The CDR3 bases are TGTGCCAGCAGCTTAATGGCTAGCGGGGGCCCTACGAAGCAGTTCTTC.

The chain couples TRBV7-3 to TRBJ2-1; TRBD1 matches 7 bases. The CDR3 covers 16 residues. V was clipped by 5 bases and J by 0 bases; unmatched bases: 7. Germline loops: CDR1 SGHTA, CDR2 FQGTGA. The CDR3 nucleotides read TGTGCCAGCAGCGTCCAGGGGGTTAGCTCCTACAATGAGCAGTTCTTC. It is translated as CASSVQGVSSYNEQFF. The full variable domain, with the rest looked up from reference TRBV7-3 and TRBJ2-1, is GAGVSQTPSNKVTEKGKYVELRCDPISGHTALYWYRQSLGQGPEFLIYFQGTGAADDSGLPNDRFFAVRPEGSVSTLKIQRTERGDSAVYLCASSVQGVSSYNEQFFGPGTRLTVL.

The chain links TRBV28 to TRBJ2-1, with 12 bases identical to TRBD2. The CDR3 runs 16 residues. V dropped 5 bases and J dropped 10; count of bases not matched to a gene: 12. Germline CDR1 reads MDHEN; CDR2 reads SYDVKM. The CDR3 DNA follows: TGTGCCAGCAGTACTACAGCTAGCGGGGGGGCCAGGGAGCAGTTCTTC. The encoded protein is CASSTTASGGAREQFF.

This clone occurred once. CDR3 residues: CASSYTPGQGAGYTF. DNA for the CDR3: TGTGCCAGCAGTTACACCCCGGGACAGGGGGCGGGCTACACCTTC. The J gene is TRBJ1-2, the V gene TRBV6-6, with 12 bases identical to TRBD1. Germline CDR1 MNHNY, CDR2 SVGAGI (reference sequence). The V and J ends lost 2 bases and 8 bases, in that order; junction bases with no gene match: 6. This CDR3 contains 15 residues.

This clone has just one count. The chain joins TRBV29-1 to TRBJ1-1; D gene ambiguous. Per germline, CDR1 SQVTM and CDR2 ANQGSEA. The V end was cut by 1 base, the J end by 11 bases, with 17 bases between. The CDR3 is 13 amino acids. The CDR3 region is CSVEGNRGPGAFF. CDR3 nucleotides: TGCAGCGTTGAAGGGAATCGGGGTCCGGGCGCTTTCTTT.

V usage is TRBV7-2 and J usage is TRBJ2-5; the D gene is possibly TRBD2 (6 bases). The CDR3 is made up of 15 amino acids. Germline CDR1 and CDR2: SGHTA and FQGNSA. The germline V and J ends were trimmed by 5 bases and 3 bases, with 16 bases remaining between them. CDR3 loop: CASSHRERGEETQYF. As DNA, the CDR3 is TGTGCCAGCAGCCACCGGGAGCGCGGGGAAGAGACCCAGTACTTC.

This clone has only a few counts. The rearrangement links TRBV6-5 to TRBJ1-1, with 9 bases fitting TRBD1. The CDR3 consists of 14 residues. V trimming: 7 bases; J trimming: 2 bases; junction bases outside the gene matches: 5. Germline assignment: CDR1 MNHEY and CDR2 SVGAGI. CDR3 in amino acids: CASKGQGGNTEAFF. Written as DNA, the CDR3 is TGTGCCAGCAAGGGACAGGGAGGTAACACTGAAGCTTTCTTT.

The chain carries TRBV5-1 and TRBJ2-7; TRBD1 agrees at 7 bases. The CDR3 runs to 12 residues. From germline, CDR1 is SGHRS and CDR2 YFSETQ. V was clipped by 1 base and J by 5 bases; unmatched bases: 0. The CDR3 sequence: CASSLTGDEQYF. Written as DNA, the CDR3 is TGCGCCAGCAGCTTGACAGGGGACGAGCAGTACTTC.

This clone showed up just once. This chain uses TRBV2 with TRBJ1-1; 8 nucleotides agree with TRBD1. This CDR3 spans 13 amino acids. V lost 10 bases, J lost 4 bases, and 8 bases stayed unmatched. Germline CDR1 is SNHLY and CDR2 is FYNNEI. The CDR3 DNA is TGTGCCAACAGGGGGGGATTAGGCACTGAAGCTTTCTTT. Encoded protein: CANRGGLGTEAFF.